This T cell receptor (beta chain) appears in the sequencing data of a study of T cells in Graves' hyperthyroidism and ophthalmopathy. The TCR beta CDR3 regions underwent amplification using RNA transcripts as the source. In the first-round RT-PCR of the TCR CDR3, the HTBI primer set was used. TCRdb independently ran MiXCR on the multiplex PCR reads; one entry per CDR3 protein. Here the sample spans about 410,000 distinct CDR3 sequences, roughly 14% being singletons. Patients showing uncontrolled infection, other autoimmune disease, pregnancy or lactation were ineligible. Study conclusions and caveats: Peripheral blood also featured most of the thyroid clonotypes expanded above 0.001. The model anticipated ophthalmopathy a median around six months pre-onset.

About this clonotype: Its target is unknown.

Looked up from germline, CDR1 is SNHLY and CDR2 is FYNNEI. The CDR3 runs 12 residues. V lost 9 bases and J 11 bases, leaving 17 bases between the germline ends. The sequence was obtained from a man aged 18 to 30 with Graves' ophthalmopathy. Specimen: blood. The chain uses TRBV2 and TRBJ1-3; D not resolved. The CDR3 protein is CASRLHAEAIYF. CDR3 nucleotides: TGTGCCAGTCGGTTACACGCCGAGGCCATATATTTT.